The 29 T cell receptor beta chains below come from one sample, sequenced in a study of blood T cells in healthy people across ages. Combining a sample-barcoded 5' primer with a J-beta primer mix, a second PCR ran for roughly 7 to 12 cycles. Each CDR3 protein gets one entry after TCRdb re-called the 5' RACE reads with MiXCR. Of 800,000 to 1,000,000 distinct CDR3 sequences listed, around 46% were seen once; the top ten hold over 10%. The specimen was blood. The receptors here all came from a man between 25 and 39 years old in good health.

The CDR3 region is CASSLKEISEQFF. The CDR3 nucleotides are TGTGCCAGCAGTTTAAAGGAGATAAGTGAGCAGTTCTTC. J is TRBJ2-1 and V is TRBV12-3 or TRBV12-4; the D is unclear. V was trimmed by 2 bases and J by 9 bases, leaving 11 bases between them. The CDR3 runs 13 residues.

This chain uses TRBV7-3 with TRBJ2-1; D gene uncertain. CDR1 SGHTA and CDR2 FQGTGA come from the germline V gene. V lost 1 base and J 3 bases, leaving 13 bases between the germline ends. The CDR3 contains 16 residues. The CDR3: CASSLMGIRSYNEQFF. In nucleotides, the CDR3 is TGTGCCAGCAGCTTAATGGGGATCCGAAGCTACAATGAGCAGTTCTTC.

This clonotype was seen a handful of times. V gene TRBV20-1 combines with J gene TRBJ2-7; 7 bases align to TRBD1. V was pared by 2 bases and J by 7 bases, with 11 bases of the junction left unmatched. From germline, CDR1 is DFQATT and CDR2 SNEGSKA (reference sequence). CDR3 length: 14 amino acids. The CDR3 DNA reads TGCAGTGCTAGAACGGACAGGCCCTACAATGAGCAGTACTTC. Encoded protein: CSARTDRPYNEQYF.

The chain couples TRBV6-5 to TRBJ2-1; D is possibly TRBD1 or TRBD2 (5 bases each). The CDR3 spans 14 residues. Germline V lookup: CDR1 MNHEY, CDR2 SVGAGI. V was shortened by 7 bases and J by 6 bases, with 16 bases between the two germline ends. The CDR3 coding sequence is TGTGCCAGCAACCCCGGGCAGGGAGTCAATGAGCAGTTCTTC. This encodes CASNPGQGVNEQFF.

Written as DNA, the CDR3 is TGCAGTGCGACCGTCGCGGGGGGGCTCTGTGAGCAGTTCTTC. Amino acid sequence: CSATVAGGLCEQFF. V usage is TRBV20-1 and J usage is TRBJ2-1; 9 bases line up with TRBD2. Unmatched junction bases numbered 12, after V lost 6 bases and J lost 9 bases. The length of the CDR3 is 14 residues. Germline V lookup: CDR1 DFQATT, CDR2 SNEGSKA (reference sequence).

The V gene is TRBV4-2, the J gene TRBJ1-1; TRBD1 matches at 9 bases. Germline V gives CDR1 LGHNA, CDR2 YNFKEQ. The CDR3 spans 15 residues. The junction had 2 bases not matched to a gene; V was cut back by 0 bases and J by 3 bases. In DNA form, the CDR3 reads TGTGCCAGCAGCCAAGAAGGGACAGGGTACACTGAAGCTTTCTTT. Protein product: CASSQEGTGYTEAFF.

V gene TRBV27 combines with J gene TRBJ2-1; D is possibly TRBD1 (5 bases). This CDR3 spans 12 amino acids. Germline-derived CDR1 and CDR2 are MNHEY and SMNVEV (reference sequence). The ends were cut back, 5 bases at V and 8 bases at J, with 10 bases in the middle. In DNA, the CDR3 is TGTGCCAGCAGTACCCCAGGGTATGAGCAGTTCTTC. Residues: CASSTPGYEQFF.

This clonotype was seen repeatedly, ten times or more. V is TRBV27 and J is TRBJ2-7, with a tentative D call TRBD1 (5 bases). The CDR3 runs 14 residues. V was trimmed by 2 bases and J by 3 bases, leaving 11 bases between them. Germline V gene sequence: CDR1 MNHEY, CDR2 SMNVEV (reference sequence). The CDR3 DNA follows: TGTGCCAGCAGTTTAGGGGCTTCCGGCTACGAGCAGTACTTC. Translating it yields CASSLGASGYEQYF.

The gene calls are TRBV20-1 and TRBJ1-6; 7 nucleotides match TRBD1. Germline-derived CDR1 and CDR2 are DFQATT and SNEGSKA (reference sequence). This CDR3 is 13 amino acids long. V was clipped by 6 bases and J by 10 bases; unmatched bases: 9. CDR3 nucleotide sequence: TGCAGTGCCCCGACAGGGAGTAACTCACCCCTCCACTTT. Protein sequence: CSAPTGSNSPLHF.

The rearrangement uses TRBV4-1 and TRBJ2-3; D unresolved. This CDR3 region has 14 residues. Trimming left V 1 base short and J 8 bases short, with 13 bases between. Germline V gene data show CDR1 as MGHRA and CDR2 as YSYEKL. CDR3 protein: CASSQAVPTSTQYF. The CDR3 nucleotides read TGCGCCAGCAGCCAAGCAGTACCAACAAGTACGCAGTATTTT.

The rearrangement links TRBV24-1 to TRBJ2-3; the D is unclear. The germline V gene has CDR1 KGHDR and CDR2 SFDVKD. The CDR3 totals 13 residues. V lost 9 bases to trimming and J lost 2 bases, with 11 bases between them. For the CDR3, the DNA is TGTGCCACCGAGAGCATCGACACAGATACGCAGTATTTT. The encoded protein is CATESIDTDTQYF.

The rearrangement joins TRBV7-9 to TRBJ1-2; D perhaps matches TRBD1 (6 bases). The CDR3 totals 14 residues. V lost 4 bases and J lost 7, with 16 bases in between. Germline CDR1 SEHNR, CDR2 FQNEAQ (reference sequence). Here the CDR3 reads CASSWTQGTFGYTF. CDR3 bases: TGTGCCAGCAGCTGGACCCAGGGGACTTTTGGCTACACCTTC.

The V gene is TRBV20-1, the J gene TRBJ2-3; D not certain. V dropped 0 bases and J dropped 15 bases, with 16 bases sitting between them. CDR3 size: 12 residues. Per germline, CDR1 DFQATT and CDR2 SNEGSKA (reference sequence). CDR3 sequence (DNA): TGCAGTGCTAGAGATCCGCCGTCACCGTACTATTTT. The encoded protein is CSARDPPSPYYF.

J is TRBJ2-3 and V is TRBV5-1, with D perhaps matching TRBD1 or TRBD2 (5 bases each). Germline CDR1 SGHRS, CDR2 YFSETQ. V was cut by 0 bases and J by 2 bases, with 13 bases left in between. The CDR3 spans 16 residues. CDR3 DNA sequence: TGCGCCAGCAGCTTGGCCCCGGGGCAGCTCACAGATACGCAGTATTTT. The encoded protein is CASSLAPGQLTDTQYF.

The chain has TRBV29-1 and TRBJ2-5, with D tentatively TRBD2 (5 bases). This CDR3 region has 11 residues. Germline V lookup: CDR1 SQVTM, CDR2 ANQGSEA. V lost 7 bases to trimming and J lost 2 bases, with 8 bases between them. In DNA, the CDR3 is TGCAGCGCACTAGAACAAGAGACCCAGTACTTC. Amino acids: CSALEQETQYF.

About this clonotype: This clone may be a read error of a much larger clone one base away. In this CDR3 the conserved last residue, phenylalanine or tryptophan, is missing, so a read error is likely. CDR3 bases: TGTGCCAGCAGTTTAGGGCGGGGAGGCACAGATACGCAGTATTAT. Amino acid sequence: CASSLGRGGTDTQYY. This chain uses TRBV28 with TRBJ2-3, with D perhaps matching TRBD2 (6 bases). The CDR3 runs 15 residues. The germline V gene encodes CDR1 MDHEN and CDR2 SYDVKM. V lost 2 bases to trimming and J lost 1 base, with 10 bases between them.

The rearrangement uses TRBV6-2 or TRBV6-3 and TRBJ2-5, with D possibly TRBD1 on 8 matching bases. Germline-derived CDR1 and CDR2 are MNHEY and SVGEGT. This CDR3 region has 17 residues. V was cut by 5 bases and J by 11 bases, with 30 bases left in between. The CDR3 reads CASSQRTGRGGSDEQYF. The CDR3 coding sequence is TGTGCCAGCAGTCAGCGGACAGGGCGCGGGGGTTCAGATGAGCAGTACTTC.

The rearrangement links TRBV6-4 to TRBJ1-2, with 7 bases matching TRBD1. The ends lost 1 base at V and 7 bases at J; junction bases unmatched: 3. The CDR3 sequence is 13 residues long. The V gene's germline CDR1 is MRHNA and CDR2 SNTAGT. CDR3 DNA sequence: TGTGCCAGCAGTGACTTGTGGACAGGTGGCTACACCTTC. Amino acid sequence: CASSDLWTGGYTF.

The CDR3 loop is CASSLVGIHYYEQYF. In DNA, the CDR3 is TGTGCCAGCAGCTTAGTGGGGATCCATTACTACGAGCAGTACTTC. The chain combines TRBV7-9 with TRBJ2-7; no definite D call. The germline V gene has CDR1 SEHNR and CDR2 FQNEAQ (reference sequence). The V and J ends lost 1 base and 3 bases respectively, with 13 bases between them. This CDR3 is built from 15 residues.

Details on this clonotype: Its ends do not fully match the called genes, so a read error is possible. V usage is TRBV20-1 and J usage is TRBJ2-1, with D perhaps TRBD1 (6 bases). Germline values: CDR1 DFQATT, CDR2 SNEGSKA (reference sequence). This CDR3 spans 13 amino acids. For the CDR3, the DNA is TGCAGTGCTAGAGCCACCCTCAGGGGTGAGCCGTTCTTC. This gives the protein CSARATLRGEPFF.

J is TRBJ1-5 and V is TRBV6-6; D perhaps matches TRBD1 (5 bases). This CDR3 spans 16 amino acids. Trimming removed 5 bases from V and 6 bases from J, with 20 bases in between. The germline V gene has CDR1 MNHNY and CDR2 SVGAGI (reference sequence). The DNA for the CDR3 is TGTGCCAGCAGTGCCGGACAATGGCTTTCGGGTCAGCCCCAGCATTTT. Its protein product is CASSAGQWLSGQPQHF.

This clonotype showed up just once. The chain couples TRBV21-1 to TRBJ1-4; the table names TRBD1, a call not compared with the DNA. TRBV21-1 is a documented pseudogene. The CDR3 is 16 residues long. CDR3 in amino acids: CASSKEKGQGDEKLFF. The DNA for the CDR3 is TGTGCCAGCAGCAAAGAGAAGGGACAGGGGGATGAAAAACTGTTTTTT.

The genes are TRBV7-3 and TRBJ2-3; no clear D. V lost 4 bases to trimming and J lost 4 bases, with 15 bases between them. The length of the CDR3 is 15 residues. Germline CDR1 and CDR2: SGHTA and FQGTGA. CDR3 amino acids: CASSSGPNPSDTQYF. For the CDR3, the DNA is TGTGCCAGCAGCTCGGGTCCTAATCCTTCAGATACGCAGTATTTT.

This clonotype was counted between two and nine times. This sequence joins TRBV7-6 and TRBJ2-7; D is unresolved. V lost 1 base and J lost 5, with 21 bases in between. The CDR3 is 17 residues long. Germline V gene lookup returns CDR1 SGHVS and CDR2 FNYEAQ. The CDR3 loop reads CASSLEIGQPLENEQYF. The CDR3 DNA reads TGTGCCAGCAGCTTAGAGATTGGGCAGCCCCTCGAGAACGAGCAGTACTTC. The variable domain in full, with the rest retrieved from reference TRBV7-6 and TRBJ2-7, is GAGVSQSPRYKVTKRGQDVALRCDPISGHVSLYWYRQALGQGPEFLTYFNYEAQQDKSGLPNDRFSAERPEGSISTLTIQRTEQRDSAMYRCASSLEIGQPLENEQYFGPGTRLTVT.

This chain uses TRBV20-1 with TRBJ2-3; the D call may be TRBD1 or TRBD2 (5 bases each). Germline V gives CDR1 DFQATT, CDR2 SNEGSKA (reference sequence). The CDR3 totals 15 residues. The V and J ends lost 3 bases and 1 base respectively, with 14 bases between them. CDR3 residues: CSARAQRGGTDTQYF. The CDR3 DNA sequence: TGCAGTGCTAGGGCCCAGAGAGGGGGCACAGATACGCAGTATTTT.

Only a few counts were recorded for this clonotype. The chain links TRBV28 to TRBJ2-3; tentatively, D is TRBD1 or TRBD2 (5 bases each). Germline loops: CDR1 MDHEN, CDR2 SYDVKM. Trimming removed 7 bases at V and 6 bases at J, with 14 bases between. The CDR3 extends over 13 amino acids. The DNA of the CDR3 is TGTGCCAGCACTTTGGGGGTTTCGGATACGCAGTATTTT. It codes for CASTLGVSDTQYF.

This clonotype was seen just once. This chain uses TRBV20-1 with TRBJ2-3; a weak D match, TRBD2 (6 bases). Germline V CDR1 and CDR2: DFQATT, SNEGSKA (reference sequence). Between the trimmed V and J ends, which lost 0 bases and 0 bases, there was a span of 13 bases. CDR3 length: 16 residues. The chain's CDR3 is CSARDLARTSTDTQYF. The CDR3 DNA reads TGCAGTGCTAGAGACCTAGCGAGAACTAGCACAGATACGCAGTATTTT.

The V and J genes are TRBV7-9 and TRBJ2-1, with D perhaps matching TRBD1 (6 bases). CDR1 and CDR2 from the germline V gene are SEHNR and FQNEAQ (reference sequence). CDR3 size: 14 residues. V lost 10 bases, J lost 6 bases, and 19 bases lay in between. The CDR3 sequence is CAILGTGKSNEQFF. Written as DNA, the CDR3 is TGTGCCATTCTAGGAACAGGGAAAAGCAATGAGCAGTTCTTC.

Comment on this clonotype: The junction shows a germline mismatch at one end, possibly a read error. The chain links TRBV9 to TRBJ1-2; 10 positions match TRBD1. Looked up from germline, CDR1 is SGDLS and CDR2 is YYNGEE. CDR3 length: 14 amino acids. In DNA form, the CDR3 reads TGTGCCGGCAGCGCCGGGACAGGGGCATCCCGCTACACCTTC. Residues: CAGSAGTGASRYTF.